This T cell receptor beta chain was found in a study of cytotoxic CD8 clonotypes in ibrutinib-treated CLL. Study details: Partial responses numbered roughly 25 and complete responses 2; after a median around 68 months, around 14 stayed remitted and approximately twelve progressed.

Sequencing used immunoSEQ multiplex PCR; TCRdb keeps in-frame clones, though not all of them. This repertoire shows 160,000 or so clones, under 85% found once; its top ten account for 4.6%. Turning to this clone: No antigen is known for it.

Study findings and constraints: With treatment, public clonotypes, which were uncommon, either contracted or remained stable.

This TCR came from a human donor with chronic lymphocytic leukemia. Sequenced material: PBMCs, taken after 24 months of ibrutinib treatment.

The CDR3 spells CASSQDQGDTEAFF. The CDR3 DNA reads TGCGCCAGCAGCCAAGATCAGGGGGACACTGAAGCTTTCTTT. The gene calls are TRBV4-1 and TRBJ1-1; TRBD1 matches 7 bases. V dropped 0 bases and J dropped 3; count of bases not matched to a gene: 1. The germline gives CDR1 MGHRA, CDR2 YSYEKL. The CDR3 spans 14 residues.